Listed here are 30 T cell receptor beta chains from one sample, sequenced in a study of vaccination and CD4 T cells after COVID-19. The Oncomine TCR Beta short-read assay generated sequence data from the DNA of cultured CD4+ T cells. CD4+ T cells were cultured, and genomic DNA was extracted from them. TCRdb itself ran the PCR reads through MiXCR, one entry per CDR3 protein. The profile shows 8,000 to 10,000 distinct CDR3 sequences, around 30% of them singletons. Their antigens remain unidentified. As for treatment: approximately 11-day PBMC culture with coronavirus spike peptide pools or control peptides (ViraFEST assay). Collection of the unexposed donor's CD4+ T cells took place before the COVID-19 pandemic (2011-2018). The sample was CD4+ T cells from blood, cultured in vitro. The source of these receptors is a human donor in good health.

V is TRBV6-4 and J is TRBJ2-3, with 9 nucleotides matching TRBD2. Germline loops: CDR1 MRHNA, CDR2 SNTAGT. Trimming removed 4 bases from V and 6 bases from J; junction bases left unmatched: 5. CDR3 length equals 14 residues. CDR3 loop: CASSAAGGRDTQYF. In nucleotides, the CDR3 is TGTGCCAGCAGTGCAGCGGGAGGAAGGGATACGCAGTATTTT.

The chain has TRBV27 and TRBJ2-3; TRBD1 or TRBD2 may be the D gene (6 bases each). The CDR3 is 14 residues long. CDR1 and CDR2 from the germline V gene are MNHEY and SMNVEV (reference sequence). Trimming left V 2 bases short and J 3 bases short, with 9 bases between. For the CDR3, the DNA is TGTGCCAGCAGTTTAAGGGGGGAAACAGATACGCAGTATTTT. As protein: CASSLRGETDTQYF.

This clonotype was seen only a few times. The rearrangement joins TRBV7-8 to TRBJ1-2; maybe TRBD1 (6 bases). Germline V gene sequence: CDR1 SGHVS, CDR2 FQNEAQ. The V and J ends lost 4 bases and 8 bases respectively, with 17 bases between them. This CDR3 has 14 residues. The CDR3 protein is CASSSDSLRGGYTF. CDR3 DNA: TGTGCCAGCAGCTCGGACAGCCTTAGAGGGGGCTACACCTTC.

The chain has TRBV20-1 and TRBJ2-7; 10 bases align to TRBD2. Trimming removed 3 bases from V and 5 bases from J; junction bases left unmatched: 7. This CDR3 is built from 14 residues. CDR1 and CDR2 from the germline V gene are DFQATT and SNEGSKA (reference sequence). CDR3 in DNA: TGCAGTGCTAGCGTCGGGCTAGCGGGAGACGAGCAGTACTTC. Amino acids: CSASVGLAGDEQYF.

This chain joins TRBV11-2 and TRBJ1-1, with D unresolved. The CDR3 runs to 13 residues. Germline V gives CDR1 SGHAT, CDR2 FQNNGV. V was trimmed by 0 bases and J by 7 bases, leaving 9 bases between them. The CDR3 reads CASSLERWGEAFF. As DNA, the CDR3 is TGTGCCAGCAGCTTAGAGCGTTGGGGTGAAGCTTTCTTT.

J is TRBJ1-6 and V is TRBV19, with D unresolved. This CDR3 is built from 13 residues. V lost 8 bases and J lost 10, with 15 bases in between. Germline V CDR1 and CDR2: LNHDA, SQIVND (reference sequence). The CDR3 DNA sequence: TGTGCCAGTCATATATCCGGCGAGTCACCCCTCCACTTT. It specifies CASHISGESPLHF.

By share, this clonotype ranks as medium-sized. Here the CDR3 DNA reads TGTGCCACCAGCAGAGAACTTCGGGCAGGGCAGCCCCAGCATTTT. Protein product: CATSRELRAGQPQHF. The rearrangement uses TRBV15 and TRBJ1-5; D might be TRBD1 (5 bases). There are 15 residues in the CDR3. From germline, CDR1 is LNHNV and CDR2 YYDKDF (reference sequence). V dropped 0 bases and J dropped 7 bases, with 13 bases sitting between them.

This clonotype was detected only a few times. CDR3 loop: CASRDRGPQETQYF. Written as DNA, the CDR3 is TGTGCCAGCAGGGACAGGGGGCCACAAGAGACCCAGTACTTC. V usage is TRBV6-4 and J usage is TRBJ2-5; 11 bases are a match to TRBD1. V was pared by 6 bases and J by 2 bases, with 2 bases of the junction left unmatched. This CDR3 has 14 residues. Germline CDR1 is MRHNA and CDR2 is SNTAGT.

CDR3 coding DNA: TGCAGTGCTAGACGGGGGCAGGGGGCAGGTGGCACAGATACGCAGTATTTT. It is translated as CSARRGQGAGGTDTQYF. J is TRBJ2-3 and V is TRBV20-1, with 8 nucleotides matching TRBD1. V was pared by 2 bases and J by 1 base, with 11 bases of the junction left unmatched. The CDR3 totals 17 residues. Per the germline V gene, CDR1 is DFQATT and CDR2 is SNEGSKA (reference sequence).

The chain combines TRBV19 with TRBJ1-3; D uncertain. With 6 bases removed from V and 2 bases from J, the gap between germline ends came to 8 bases. CDR3 length: 13 residues. The germline CDR1 and CDR2 sequences are LNHDA and SQIVND (reference sequence). The CDR3 nucleotides are TGTGCCAGTAGACGCGGAGCTGGAAACACCATATATTTT. This sequence encodes CASRRGAGNTIYF.

This sequence joins TRBV7-2 and TRBJ1-1; D gene uncertain. The germline V gene has CDR1 SGHTA and CDR2 FQGNSA. CDR3 length: 14 residues. Trimming cost V 10 bases and J 3 bases, with 18 bases left between them. The CDR3 bases are TGTACCACTAAGCTAGACTTAATTTACACTGAAGCTTTCTTT. It yields the protein CTTKLDLIYTEAFF.

This sequence joins TRBV5-1 and TRBJ2-5; a weak D match, TRBD2 (6 bases). Deletions cut 4 bases from V and 6 bases from J, with 16 bases between. Germline lookup yields CDR1 SGHRS and CDR2 YFSETQ. CDR3 size: 14 residues. CDR3 sequence (DNA): TGCGCCAGCAGCGCAGGGACCGGGGGAAAGACCCAGTACTTC. Encoded protein: CASSAGTGGKTQYF.

The CDR3 protein is CASSFDREAFF. For the CDR3, the DNA is TGTGCCAGCAGCTTCGACCGTGAAGCTTTCTTT. The rearrangement joins TRBV5-4 to TRBJ1-1; D is ambiguous. Germline V gives CDR1 SGHNT, CDR2 YYREEE (reference sequence). The CDR3 extends over 11 amino acids. The V and J ends lost 2 bases and 7 bases respectively, with 6 bases between them.

This chain uses TRBV9 with TRBJ1-2; D unresolved. The V and J ends lost 0 bases and 4 bases respectively, with 7 bases between them. The germline CDR1 and CDR2 sequences are SGDLS and YYNGEE. The CDR3 sequence is 13 residues long. CDR3: CASSVGSFYGYTF. The CDR3 DNA sequence: TGTGCCAGCAGCGTAGGAAGTTTCTATGGCTACACCTTC. Filled out from reference TRBV9 and TRBJ1-2, the complete variable domain reads DSGVTQTPKHLITATGQRVTLRCSPRSGDLSVYWYQQSLDQGLQFLIQYYNGEERAKGNILERFSAQQFPDLHSELNLSSLELGDSALYFCASSVGSFYGYTFGSGTRLTVV.

This clonotype has only a few counts. The chain employs TRBV6-5 and TRBJ2-1; D call uncertain. Germline loops: CDR1 MNHEY, CDR2 SVGAGI. Trimming removed 2 bases from V and 5 bases from J, with 7 bases in between. This CDR3 contains 13 residues. In DNA, the CDR3 is TGTGCCAGCAGTTACGCAGGAAACAATGAGCAGTTCTTC. Its translation: CASSYAGNNEQFF.

The rearrangement uses TRBV7-8 and TRBJ2-7; 7 bases agree with TRBD2. The CDR3 is 15 amino acids. Germline CDR1 is SGHVS and CDR2 is FQNEAQ. The ends lost 0 bases at V and 2 bases at J; junction bases unmatched: 4. The CDR3 bases are TGTGCCAGCAGCTTAGCTAGCGGGCGGGCCTACGAGCAGTACTTC. The encoded protein is CASSLASGRAYEQYF.

This chain uses TRBV6-1 with TRBJ2-5; D call uncertain. The CDR3 covers 14 residues. V shed 5 bases and J shed 5 bases, with 15 bases lying between them. CDR1 is MNHNS, CDR2 SASEGT, per germline. The CDR3: CASSPPTPAETQYF. The CDR3 nucleotides read TGTGCCAGCAGTCCGCCCACACCAGCGGAGACCCAGTACTTC.

The chain combines TRBV7-2 with TRBJ1-3, with D maybe TRBD1 (5 bases). The CDR3 loop spans 16 amino acids. V was clipped by 1 base and J by 0 bases, with 10 bases between them. Germline V lookup: CDR1 SGHTA, CDR2 FQGNSA. The CDR3 nucleotides read TGTGCCAGCAGCTTAGGACAGTTCTCCTCTGGAAACACCATATATTTT. Protein sequence: CASSLGQFSSGNTIYF.

The rearrangement links TRBV28 to TRBJ1-2, with D perhaps matching TRBD1 (6 bases). CDR1 and CDR2 from the germline V gene are MDHEN and SYDVKM. Trimming cost V 8 bases and J 5 bases, with 18 bases left between them. The CDR3 extends over 14 amino acids. The chain's CDR3 is CASGVVGTHYGYTF. CDR3 coding DNA: TGTGCCAGCGGAGTTGTGGGGACACATTATGGCTACACCTTC.

The genes are TRBV7-6 and TRBJ2-5; 9 nucleotides align to TRBD2. The CDR3 has 16 residues. With V trimmed by 3 bases and J by 5 bases, 10 bases remained unmatched. The germline V gene encodes CDR1 SGHVS and CDR2 FNYEAQ. CDR3 protein: CASSLGGGGVGETQYF. The DNA of the CDR3 is TGTGCCAGCAGCTTGGGGGGCGGGGGGGTAGGCGAGACCCAGTACTTC.

The chain is built from TRBV27 and TRBJ2-3; 8 bases are a match to TRBD1. V lost 0 bases, J lost 0 bases, and 5 bases stayed unmatched. This CDR3 is built from 17 residues. The germline CDR1 and CDR2 sequences are MNHEY and SMNVEV (reference sequence). The CDR3 sequence is CASSLSIQGASTDTQYF. CDR3 sequence (DNA): TGTGCCAGCAGTTTATCGATCCAGGGGGCTAGCACAGATACGCAGTATTTT.

In this sample, this clonotype turned up a few times. This chain uses TRBV28 with TRBJ1-1; TRBD1 might be the D (5 bases). The CDR3 runs 10 residues. The V end lost 6 bases, the J end lost 10 bases, and 9 bases lay between the germline ends. Germline values: CDR1 MDHEN, CDR2 SYDVKM. The CDR3 loop is CASRRGAAFF. The DNA for the CDR3 is TGTGCCAGCAGACGAGGGGCAGCTTTCTTT.

This chain uses TRBV28 with TRBJ1-5, with D possibly TRBD1 on 5 matching bases. CDR3 length: 14 residues. Trimming cost V 5 bases and J 8 bases, with 16 bases left between them. From germline, CDR1 is MDHEN and CDR2 SYDVKM. The CDR3 reads CASSIAGTFEPQHF. CDR3 sequence (DNA): TGTGCCAGCAGTATTGCGGGGACGTTTGAGCCCCAGCATTTT. Complete variable domain (other parts from reference TRBV28 and TRBJ1-5): DVKVTQSSRYLVKRTGEKVFLECVQDMDHENMFWYRQDPGLGLRLIYFSYDVKMKEKGDIPEGYSVSREKKERFSLILESASTNQTSMYLCASSIAGTFEPQHFGDGTRLSIL.

This clonotype was detected a few times. The V gene is TRBV10-3, the J gene TRBJ2-5, with D maybe TRBD2 (6 bases). V was cut by 0 bases and J by 5 bases, with 13 bases left in between. CDR3 length: 15 amino acids. Germline lookup yields CDR1 ENHRY and CDR2 SYGVKD. This CDR3 is CAISESSGVGETQYF. In DNA, the CDR3 is TGTGCCATCAGTGAGTCATCGGGGGTTGGTGAGACCCAGTACTTC.

The chain has TRBV5-4 and TRBJ2-2; a weak D match, TRBD1 (6 bases). Germline V gene lookup returns CDR1 SGHNT and CDR2 YYREEE (reference sequence). This CDR3 contains 14 residues. Trimming removed 1 base from V and 3 bases from J, with 7 bases in between. The CDR3 DNA reads as TGTGCCAGCAGCTTGTACAGGGACACCGGGGAGCTGTTTTTT. Its protein is CASSLYRDTGELFF.

For the CDR3, the DNA is TGCAGTGCTAGAGGGCAAATCCGCGAGCAGTACTTC. Its translation: CSARGQIREQYF. The rearrangement links TRBV20-1 to TRBJ2-7; D is unclear. Trimming shortened V by 1 base and J by 6 bases, and 10 bases separated the two germline ends. In germline, CDR1 is DFQATT, CDR2 SNEGSKA (reference sequence). The CDR3 is 12 amino acids.

The chain couples TRBV4-3 to TRBJ1-2, with a tentative D call TRBD1 (5 bases). Germline-derived CDR1 and CDR2 are LGHNA and YSLEER. CDR3 length equals 12 residues. Between the trimmed V and J ends, which lost 3 bases and 8 bases, there was a span of 10 bases. The CDR3 DNA reads TGCGCCAGCAGCCATACGGGGGGAGGCTACACCTTC. It translates to CASSHTGGGYTF.

This rearrangement joins TRBV20-1 to TRBJ1-1; TRBD1 matches at 7 bases. With 3 bases clipped from V and 5 bases from J, the junction kept 12 bases outside the gene matches. The CDR3 totals 15 residues. The V gene's germline CDR1 is DFQATT and CDR2 SNEGSKA (reference sequence). The CDR3 protein is CSASPSRGRRTEAFF. DNA for the CDR3: TGCAGTGCTAGTCCGTCTAGGGGGCGCCGGACTGAAGCTTTCTTT.

This clonotype has a handful of counts. This chain links TRBV4-3 with TRBJ2-6, with no clear D. Trimming stripped 5 bases from V and 0 bases from J, with 5 bases between. Germline V lookup: CDR1 LGHNA, CDR2 YSLEER. The CDR3 has 14 amino acids. This chain's CDR3 is CASSSTSGANVLTF. DNA of the CDR3: TGCGCCAGCAGCTCGACCTCTGGGGCCAACGTCCTGACTTTC.

This clonotype qualifies as large (0.1 to 1%). The chain employs TRBV7-2 and TRBJ2-7; 10 nucleotides agree with TRBD2. Germline trimming cut 5 bases from V and 3 bases from J; bases unmatched to any gene: 4. Per germline, CDR1 SGHTA and CDR2 FQGNSA. The CDR3 has 14 residues. The CDR3 loop is CASSRTSGFYEQYF. In nucleotides, the CDR3 is TGTGCCAGCAGCCGGACTAGCGGATTCTACGAGCAGTACTTC.